The 22 T cell receptor beta chains below all came from one sample that was sequenced in a study of blood T cell repertoires in COVID-19. Using immunoSEQ multiplex PCR, the repertoire was profiled, and TCRdb retains in-frame clones only, with some absent. The sample has about 170,000 clones, more than 70% seen once. Sequencing input: peripheral blood. These receptors were collected from a woman aged 70-85 years who had recovered from COVID-19.

This rearrangement joins TRBV2 to TRBJ2-7, with TRBD2 identical over 9 bases. V lost 4 bases to trimming and J lost 3 bases; unmatched junction nucleotides: 13. The CDR3 is 17 amino acids. Germline assignment: CDR1 SNHLY and CDR2 FYNNEI. As DNA, the CDR3 is TGTGCCAGCAGTGTTCTAGCGGGACCTCAAACGAACTACGAGCAGTACTTC. Translating gives CASSVLAGPQTNYEQYF. Variable domain in full (rest from reference TRBV2 and TRBJ2-7): EPEVTQTPSHQVTQMGQEVILRCVPISNHLYFYWYRQILGQKVEFLVSFYNNEISEKSEIFDDQFSVERPDGSNFTLKIRSTKLEDSAMYFCASSVLAGPQTNYEQYFGPGTRLTVT.

The chain combines TRBV7-3 with TRBJ2-5; no firm D call. The CDR3 length is 14 residues. The germline V gene has CDR1 SGHTA and CDR2 FQGTGA. The V end lost 5 bases, the J end lost 5 bases, and 15 bases lay between the germline ends. CDR3 protein: CASSPSSFGETQYF. In DNA, the CDR3 is TGTGCCAGCAGCCCATCGTCCTTCGGGGAGACCCAGTACTTC.

The chain recombines TRBV9 with TRBJ2-3; no definite D call. The CDR3 is 15 amino acids. Germline assignment: CDR1 SGDLS and CDR2 YYNGEE. Deletions cut 0 bases from V and 5 bases from J, with 13 bases between. CDR3 amino acids: CASSVAPNSGDTQYF. The DNA for the CDR3 is TGTGCCAGCAGCGTAGCCCCCAACAGTGGAGATACGCAGTATTTT.

A few counts support this clone. The chain uses TRBV30 and TRBJ2-5, with D possibly being TRBD1 (6 bases). V shed 2 bases and J shed 1 base, with 11 bases lying between them. This CDR3 comprises 14 residues. Germline V gene sequence: CDR1 GTSNPN, CDR2 SVGIG (reference sequence). CDR3 sequence: CAWSNHRVQETQYF. The CDR3, as DNA: TGTGCCTGGAGTAACCACAGGGTCCAAGAGACCCAGTACTTC.

V is TRBV15 and J is TRBJ2-7, with D maybe TRBD2 (7 bases). Deletions cut 5 bases from V and 3 bases from J, with 14 bases between. CDR1 and CDR2 from the germline V gene are LNHNV and YYDKDF (reference sequence). The CDR3 extends over 14 amino acids. As DNA, the CDR3 is TGTGCCACCAGCCCCCGGGGGGCGAACTACGAGCAGTACTTC. It encodes CATSPRGANYEQYF. The full variable domain, in which reference TRBV15 and TRBJ2-7 provide the parts outside the CDR3, is DAMVIQNPRYQVTQFGKPVTLSCSQTLNHNVMYWYQQKSSQAPKLLFHYYDKDFNNEADTPDNFQSRRPNTSFCFLDIRSPGLGDTAMYLCATSPRGANYEQYFGPGTRLTVT.

There are a few counts of this clone. The V and J genes are TRBV7-9 and TRBJ1-6, with 9 bases fitting TRBD1. The CDR3 has 16 residues. Trimming cost V 5 bases and J 10 bases; bases outside gene matches: 12. Germline CDR1 reads SEHNR; CDR2 reads FQNEAQ (reference sequence). The CDR3 sequence: CASSRPGTGLLSPLHF. CDR3 nucleotide sequence: TGTGCCAGCAGCCGGCCCGGGACAGGGCTCCTCTCACCCCTCCACTTT.

V is TRBV5-5 and J is TRBJ1-1, with TRBD1 matching 8 bases. Germline V lookup: CDR1 SGHKS, CDR2 YYEKEE (reference sequence). CDR3 size: 13 residues. Trimming cost V 3 bases and J 8 bases; bases outside gene matches: 6. CDR3 sequence reads: CASSSTGENEAFF. Written as DNA, the CDR3 is TGTGCCAGCAGCTCGACAGGGGAGAACGAAGCTTTCTTT.

This chain joins TRBV24-1 and TRBJ1-2, with D possibly matching TRBD1 (5 bases). The germline V gene has CDR1 KGHDR and CDR2 SFDVKD. V gave up 5 bases and J gave up 1 base, with 13 bases separating them. This CDR3 is built from 15 residues. The CDR3 here is CATSGRDEYNYGYTF. The CDR3 DNA is TGTGCCACCAGTGGGCGGGACGAATATAACTATGGCTACACCTTC.

V usage is TRBV5-8 and J usage is TRBJ2-7, with unresolved D. The length of the CDR3 is 13 residues. Germline lookup yields CDR1 SGHTS and CDR2 YDEGEE. V lost 4 bases to trimming and J lost 3 bases, with 11 bases between them. This chain's CDR3 is CASSATRGYEQYF. Written as DNA, the CDR3 is TGTGCCAGCAGCGCCACCCGCGGCTACGAGCAGTACTTC.

This chain uses TRBV9 with TRBJ1-5; 9 nucleotides line up with TRBD1. Germline V CDR1 and CDR2: SGDLS, YYNGEE. The CDR3 has 15 residues. Trimming at V came to 4 bases and at J to 2 bases, leaving 4 bases not matched to a gene. The CDR3 region is CASSRQGGGNQPQHF. As DNA, the CDR3 is TGTGCCAGCAGCCGACAGGGGGGCGGCAATCAGCCCCAGCATTTT. Together with reference TRBV9 and TRBJ1-5, the CDR3 gives the full variable domain: DSGVTQTPKHLITATGQRVTLRCSPRSGDLSVYWYQQSLDQGLQFLIQYYNGEERAKGNILERFSAQQFPDLHSELNLSSLELGDSALYFCASSRQGGGNQPQHFGDGTRLSIL.

V is TRBV25-1 and J is TRBJ1-1; TRBD1 might be the D (6 bases). Trimming stripped 3 bases from V and 4 bases from J, with 12 bases between. This CDR3 contains 14 residues. Germline CDR1 and CDR2: MGHDK and SYGVNS. The CDR3 loop reads CASSEGGRGTEAFF. CDR3 DNA sequence: TGTGCCAGCAGTGAGGGGGGGCGTGGCACTGAAGCTTTCTTT.

The rearrangement joins TRBV28 to TRBJ1-3; D not resolved. V gave up 7 bases and J gave up 0 bases, with 16 bases separating them. The CDR3 extends over 16 amino acids. The germline V gene has CDR1 MDHEN and CDR2 SYDVKM. The chain's CDR3 is CASTRRRVPSGNTIYF. CDR3 bases: TGTGCCAGCACCCGTCGCCGGGTCCCCTCTGGAAACACCATATATTTT.

This rearrangement joins TRBV5-4 to TRBJ2-2; D may be TRBD1 (6 bases). CDR3 size: 17 residues. The V end lost 0 bases, the J end lost 2 bases, and 14 bases lay between the germline ends. In germline, CDR1 is SGHNT, CDR2 YYREEE (reference sequence). The CDR3 loop is CASSLGWGQGNTGELFF. Written as DNA, the CDR3 is TGTGCCAGCAGCTTGGGCTGGGGGCAGGGAAACACCGGGGAGCTGTTTTTT.

CDR3 sequence: CASAWGQGGHQETQYF. The CDR3 DNA reads TGCGCCAGCGCGTGGGGACAGGGAGGGCACCAAGAGACCCAGTACTTC. The chain links TRBV5-1 to TRBJ2-5, with 9 nucleotides matching TRBD1. This CDR3 has 16 residues. In germline, CDR1 is SGHRS, CDR2 YFSETQ. The V gene end was trimmed by 7 bases and the J gene end by 0 bases; junction bases not matched to a gene: 10.

In nucleotides, the CDR3 is TGTGCCAGCAGCCGCGGGGGGGGTGAAAAACTGTTTTTT. This encodes CASSRGGGEKLFF. The chain links TRBV28 to TRBJ1-4; D possibly corresponds to TRBD1 (5 bases). Germline values: CDR1 MDHEN, CDR2 SYDVKM. Trimming removed 6 bases from V and 7 bases from J, with 12 bases in between. The CDR3 is 13 amino acids.

The sample holds one count of this clone. The chain couples TRBV28 to TRBJ2-1, with 7 bases lining up with TRBD1. The germline V gene encodes CDR1 MDHEN and CDR2 SYDVKM. V dropped 4 bases and J dropped 9; count of bases not matched to a gene: 18. The CDR3 length is 17 residues. CDR3 amino acids: CASSSLGQTTVHGEQFF. CDR3 in DNA: TGTGCCAGCAGTTCCTTGGGACAGACGACCGTGCATGGTGAGCAGTTCTTC.

This chain connects TRBV7-9 to TRBJ1-1; 8 bases are a match to TRBD1. The CDR3 totals 15 residues. The germline CDR1 and CDR2 sequences are SEHNR and FQNEAQ (reference sequence). The trim removed 7 bases at V and 1 base at J, leaving 8 bases unmatched. The DNA for the CDR3 is TGTGCCAGCACCCCCGCCGGGACAGGGAACACTGAAGCTTTCTTT. This codes for CASTPAGTGNTEAFF.

The CDR3 loop is CASSESAYGYTF. In DNA form, the CDR3 reads TGTGCCAGCAGCGAGTCCGCGTATGGCTACACCTTC. The chain employs TRBV9 and TRBJ1-2; D unclear. V was trimmed by 3 bases and J by 5 bases, leaving 8 bases between them. Germline CDR1 SGDLS, CDR2 YYNGEE. The CDR3 is 12 residues long.

The chain couples TRBV14 to TRBJ2-6; TRBD1 matches 7 bases. The junction had 9 bases not matched to a gene; V was cut back by 0 bases and J by 1 base. Germline V gene data show CDR1 as SGHDN and CDR2 as FVKESK. This CDR3 has 19 amino acids. The CDR3, as DNA: TGTGCCAGCAGCCAAGATGTAGGGGAGACAGGGTCTGGGGCCAACGTCCTGACTTTC. It translates to CASSQDVGETGSGANVLTF.

This chain links TRBV6-2 or TRBV6-3 with TRBJ2-3; TRBD2 aligns across 7 bases. This CDR3 comprises 15 residues. With V trimmed by 6 bases and J by 2 bases, 8 bases remained unmatched. Germline assignment: CDR1 MNHEY and CDR2 SVGEGT. The chain's CDR3 is CASSPLAAATDTQYF. The CDR3 DNA sequence: TGTGCCAGCAGCCCCCTAGCGGCCGCCACAGATACGCAGTATTTT.

The chain joins TRBV9 to TRBJ2-3; 13 bases match TRBD2. CDR3 length: 17 residues. V gave up 4 bases and J gave up 2 bases; unmatched junction bases: 7. The V gene's germline CDR1 is SGDLS and CDR2 YYNGEE. CDR3 nucleotide sequence: TGTGCCAGCAGCTCCCTGGGGACTAGCGGGACCACAGATACGCAGTATTTT. This sequence encodes CASSSLGTSGTTDTQYF.

The chain joins TRBV2 to TRBJ1-2; D unclear. V lost 7 bases and J 8 bases, leaving 11 bases between the germline ends. The germline V gene encodes CDR1 SNHLY and CDR2 FYNNEI. The CDR3 extends over 11 amino acids. The CDR3 protein is CASILMEGYTF. The CDR3 region has the DNA TGTGCCAGCATATTAATGGAGGGCTACACCTTC.